This TCR beta chain derives from a study of CD8+CD57+ T cells in acquired aplastic anemia. In the study overall: The sorted CD4+ and CD8+ cells yielded an average approximately 3 ug of DNA.

CDR3 and TCR beta VDJ profiling relied on a genomic DNA template. MiXCR, applied by TCRdb to the reads, yields one record per CDR3 protein. The data hold approximately 380,000 distinct CDR3 sequences, with 65% to 80% observed a single time. This CDR3 is 16 amino acids long. V gave up 1 base and J gave up 12 bases, with 22 bases separating them. CDR1 is SGHVS and CDR2 is FQNEAQ in the germline V gene. This clonotype was found once. This clonotype was obtained from a human donor in good health, serving as a control. The V gene is TRBV7-8, the J gene TRBJ2-1; D possibly corresponds to TRBD1 (5 bases). Sequencing was done on a sample of sorted CD4+, CD8+, or CD8+CD57+ T cells (not recorded which) from PBMCs. CDR3: CASSLGPGRASEAQFF. CDR3 DNA: TGTGCCAGCAGCTTAGGACCCGGCAGGGCCTCTGAAGCGCAGTTCTTC.